This T cell receptor beta chain was identified in a study of blood T cell repertoires in COVID-19. Some clones are missing from TCRdb's copy, which holds only in-frame ones; the method was immunoSEQ multiplex PCR. The table has approximately 260,000 clones, approximately 83% seen once. The TCR was taken from a woman in her 70s with acute or convalescent COVID-19. The sequencing sample was made of peripheral blood.

CDR3 amino acids: CASSRTSGSWSSYNEQFF. The CDR3 DNA reads as TGTGCCAGCAGTCGGACTAGCGGGTCCTGGAGCTCCTACAATGAGCAGTTCTTC. The chain carries TRBV6-8 and TRBJ2-1; 11 bases line up with TRBD2. Germline V gene lookup returns CDR1 MNHGY and CDR2 SAAAGT. Trimming cost V 5 bases and J 0 bases; bases outside gene matches: 9. The CDR3 spans 18 residues.